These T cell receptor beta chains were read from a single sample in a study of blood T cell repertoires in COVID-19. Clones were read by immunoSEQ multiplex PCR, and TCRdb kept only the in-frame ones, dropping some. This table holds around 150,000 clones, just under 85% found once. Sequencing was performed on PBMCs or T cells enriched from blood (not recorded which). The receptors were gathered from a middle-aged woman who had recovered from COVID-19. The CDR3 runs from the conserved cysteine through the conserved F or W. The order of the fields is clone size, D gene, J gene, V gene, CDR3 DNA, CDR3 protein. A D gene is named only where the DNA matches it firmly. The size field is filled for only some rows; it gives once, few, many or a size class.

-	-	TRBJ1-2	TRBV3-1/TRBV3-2	TGTGCCAGCAGCCCACGGGACTTACTTTTGGGGCATGGCTACACCTTC	CASSPRDLLLGHGYTF
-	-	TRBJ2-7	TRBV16	TGTGCCAGCAGAGCGTCGGGGTCCGTCTACGAGCAGTACTTC	CASRASGSVYEQYF
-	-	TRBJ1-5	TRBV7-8	TGTGCCAGCAGCTTGCGGTCGGCCGGATCTAGCAATCAGCCCCAGCATTTT	CASSLRSAGSSNQPQHF
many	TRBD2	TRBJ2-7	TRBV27	TGTGCCAGCGGTTGGACTAGCGGGAGTAGTGAGCAGTACTTC	CASGWTSGSSEQYF
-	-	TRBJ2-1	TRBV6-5	TGTGCCAGCTTGTTATACAATGAGCAGTTCTTC	CASLLYNEQFF
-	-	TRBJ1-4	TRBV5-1	TGCGCCAGCAGCTTGGATGTAGGGGAAAGTGAAAAACTGTTTTTT	CASSLDVGESEKLFF
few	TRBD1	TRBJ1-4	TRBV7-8	TGTGCCAGCAGCCCATCAGGGACAGGGGCTGCAACTAATGAAAAACTGTTTTTT	CASSPSGTGAATNEKLFF
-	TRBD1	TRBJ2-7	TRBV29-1	TGCAGCGTGGAGGGGACAGGGGCCTCCTACGAGCAGTACTTC	CSVEGTGASYEQYF
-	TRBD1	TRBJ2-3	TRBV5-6	TGTGCCAGCAGCTTTTCCGGGACAGGGAGCACAGATACGCAGTATTTT	CASSFSGTGSTDTQYF
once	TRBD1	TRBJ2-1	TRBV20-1	TGCAGTGCTAGTGTGATCGGACAGGTTCGGGACAATGAGCAGTTCTTC	CSASVIGQVRDNEQFF
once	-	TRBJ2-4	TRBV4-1	TGCGCCAGCAGCCAGGGGGTGGACAGATCAAACATTCAGTACTTC	CASSQGVDRSNIQYF
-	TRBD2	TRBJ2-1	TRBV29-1	TGCAGCAGTGGGGGAGAAAGTGCGGGAGGTTTGGATGAGCAGTTCTTC	CSSGGESAGGLDEQFF
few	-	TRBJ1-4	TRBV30	TGTGCCTGGAAGGGTATGACAGGTCGAACTAATGAAAAACTGTTTTTT	CAWKGMTGRTNEKLFF
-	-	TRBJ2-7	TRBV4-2	TGTGCCAGCAGCCAAGAAGGCGTGGGAGAAGGTTACGAGCAGTACTTC	CASSQEGVGEGYEQYF
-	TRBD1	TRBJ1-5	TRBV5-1	TGCGCCAGCAGCGCCGACAGGGTCGGGGAAACCAATCAGCCCCAGCATTTT	CASSADRVGETNQPQHF
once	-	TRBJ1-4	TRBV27	TGTGCCAGCTCCTGGGGGGTGAATAATGAAAAACTGTTTTTT	CASSWGVNNEKLFF
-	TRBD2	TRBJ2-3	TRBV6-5	TGTGCCAGCAGTAGGAGCGGGGCCACAGATACGCAGTATTTT	CASSRSGATDTQYF
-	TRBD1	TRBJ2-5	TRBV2	TGTGCCAGCAGTGAAGGACCCGGACAGGGACGGGAGACCCAGTACTTC	CASSEGPGQGRETQYF
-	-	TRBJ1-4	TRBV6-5	TGTGCCACCAAAACAAGAGACAGTCTAAATGAAAAACTGTTTTTT	CATKTRDSLNEKLFF
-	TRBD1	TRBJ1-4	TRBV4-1	TGCGCCAGCAGCCAAGGGGGACAGGGACCCTGGGGTGAAAAACTGTTTTTT	CASSQGGQGPWGEKLFF
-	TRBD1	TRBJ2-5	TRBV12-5	TGTGCTAGTGGTTTTGAAGGGGGCCGAGGGGAGACCCAGTACTTC	CASGFEGGRGETQYF
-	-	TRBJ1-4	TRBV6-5	TGTGCCAGCAGTTACTCGGGGGGTGGAAAACTGTTTTTT	CASSYSGGGKLFF
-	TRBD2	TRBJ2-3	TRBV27	TGTGCCAGCAGTCCCCTCGGGGGGGGATTAGGTACGCAGTATTTT	CASSPLGGGLGTQYF